The source of this T cell receptor beta chain is a study of metastatic and nonmetastatic thyroid tumors. Across the study: Both malignant and benign thyroid patients supplied peripheral blood and tumor or nodule tissue samples, across which the repertoires of these patients were then compared. General study points: Versus benign nodules, malignant thyroid tumors reportedly had significantly higher TCR beta diversity, in blood and tumor.

The germline V gene has CDR1 MNHEY and CDR2 SVGAGI. The CDR3 consists of 12 residues. Trimming stripped 11 bases from V and 4 bases from J, with 14 bases between. As processed by the authors: A classifier of distant metastasis in papillary thyroid cancer was built from CDR3 differences (across clinicopathological groups). TCRdb redid the clone calls on the PCR reads using MiXCR. TCRdb's processing, not the authors' own work, is the source of the V and J calls. The table includes tens of thousands of clones, less than 30% detected once. This clone was counted between two and nine times. The antigen remains undetermined. None of the patients had undergone any treatment ahead of thyroid surgery.

The clonotype comes from a male donor with papillary thyroid cancer or a benign thyroid nodule (not recorded which). Some clones in this sample may be carry-over from other donors' samples. The specimen was blood. The V and J genes are TRBV6-5 and TRBJ2-5, with D maybe TRBD1 (5 bases). The CDR3 is CALQGFIETQYF. CDR3 DNA sequence: TGTGCCCTTCAGGGTTTCATAGAGACCCAGTACTTC.